This T cell receptor (beta chain) was sequenced for a study of blood T cell repertoires in COVID-19. In Cohort 3, a recovered donor had either two negative PCRs, clearance, or symptom resolution. The data were produced by immunoSEQ multiplex PCR, yet TCRdb's version contains in-frame clones alone and is incomplete. The data hold about 290,000 clones, with around 86% observed a single time. V was trimmed by 3 bases and J by 9 bases, leaving 11 bases between them. The CDR3 runs to 12 residues. CDR1 and CDR2 from the germline V gene are KGHSH and LQKENI. Source material: PBMCs or T cells enriched from blood (not recorded which). This TCR was recovered from a woman between 35 and 50 years old who had recovered from COVID-19. The chain combines TRBV18 with TRBJ1-2; possibly TRBD1 for D (5 bases). The CDR3 DNA sequence: TGTGCCAGCTCACCGCCGACAGACCGCTACACCTTC. It encodes CASSPPTDRYTF.